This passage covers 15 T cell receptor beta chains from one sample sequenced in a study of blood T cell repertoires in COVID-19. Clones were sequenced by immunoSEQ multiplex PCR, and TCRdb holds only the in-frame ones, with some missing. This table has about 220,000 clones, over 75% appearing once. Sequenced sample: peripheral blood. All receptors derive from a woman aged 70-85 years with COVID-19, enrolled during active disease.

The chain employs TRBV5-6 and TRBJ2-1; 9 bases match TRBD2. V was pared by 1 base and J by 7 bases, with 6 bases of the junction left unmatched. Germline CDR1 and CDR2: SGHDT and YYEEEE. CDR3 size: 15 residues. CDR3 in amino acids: CASSLTAGGQNEQFF. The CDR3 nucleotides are TGTGCCAGCAGCTTGACAGCGGGGGGCCAGAATGAGCAGTTCTTC.

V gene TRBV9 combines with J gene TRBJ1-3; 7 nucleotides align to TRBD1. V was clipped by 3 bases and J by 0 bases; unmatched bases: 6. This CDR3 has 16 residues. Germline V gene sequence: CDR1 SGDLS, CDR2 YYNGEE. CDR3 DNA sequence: TGTGCCAGCAGCGCCGACAGGGCTTTCTCTGGAAACACCATATATTTT. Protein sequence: CASSADRAFSGNTIYF.

DNA for the CDR3: TGTGCCAGCAGCTTAGTACTAGCGGGGGTTGGTACGCAGTATTTT. Protein: CASSLVLAGVGTQYF. This chain uses TRBV7-2 with TRBJ2-3; 11 positions match TRBD2. The CDR3 loop spans 15 amino acids. CDR1 and CDR2 from the germline V gene are SGHTA and FQGNSA. The V segment lost 1 base and the J segment 8 bases; nucleotides outside the gene matches: 5.

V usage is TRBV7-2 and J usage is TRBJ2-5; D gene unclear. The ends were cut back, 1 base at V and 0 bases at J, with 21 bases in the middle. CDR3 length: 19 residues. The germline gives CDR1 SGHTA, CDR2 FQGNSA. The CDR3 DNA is TGTGCCAGCAGCTTAGTTTCGATAAACAGATATGTGTACCAAGAGACCCAGTACTTC. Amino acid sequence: CASSLVSINRYVYQETQYF.

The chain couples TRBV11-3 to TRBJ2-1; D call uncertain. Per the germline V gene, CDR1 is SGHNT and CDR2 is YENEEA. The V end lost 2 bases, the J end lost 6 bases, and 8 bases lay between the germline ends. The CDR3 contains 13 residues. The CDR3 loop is CASSLFSGNEQFF. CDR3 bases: TGTGCCAGCAGCTTATTTTCGGGCAATGAGCAGTTCTTC.

The CDR3 loop is CASSPPDWLQETQYF. CDR3 nucleotide sequence: TGTGCCAGCTCACCGCCCGACTGGCTCCAGGAGACCCAGTACTTC. The chain couples TRBV18 to TRBJ2-5; D is unclear. Germline values: CDR1 KGHSH, CDR2 LQKENI. The CDR3 runs to 15 residues. Trimming removed 3 bases from V and 5 bases from J, with 16 bases in between. The full variable domain, completed using reference TRBV18 and TRBJ2-5, is NAGVMQNPRHLVRRRGQEARLRCSPMKGHSHVYWYRQLPEEGLKFMVYLQKENIIDESGMPKERFSAEFPKEGPSILRIQQVVRGDSAAYFCASSPPDWLQETQYFGPGTRLLVL.

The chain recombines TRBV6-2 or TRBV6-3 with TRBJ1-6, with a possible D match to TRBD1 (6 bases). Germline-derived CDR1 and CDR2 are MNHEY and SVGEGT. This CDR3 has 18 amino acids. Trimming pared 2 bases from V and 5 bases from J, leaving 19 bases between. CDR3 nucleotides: TGTGCCAGCAGTTACGCCAGGGGCCGAGGAGGTGATAATTCACCCCTCCACTTT. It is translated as CASSYARGRGGDNSPLHF.

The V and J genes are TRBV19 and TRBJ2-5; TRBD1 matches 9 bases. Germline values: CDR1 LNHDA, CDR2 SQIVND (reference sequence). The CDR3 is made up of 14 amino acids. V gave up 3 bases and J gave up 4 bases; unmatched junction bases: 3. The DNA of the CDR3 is TGTGCCAGTAGTATCCCGGACAGGGGAGAGACCCAGTACTTC. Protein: CASSIPDRGETQYF.

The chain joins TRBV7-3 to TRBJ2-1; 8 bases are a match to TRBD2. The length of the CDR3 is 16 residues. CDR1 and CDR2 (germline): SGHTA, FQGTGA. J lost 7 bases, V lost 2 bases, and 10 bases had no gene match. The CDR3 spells CASSLLGLAGWNEQFF. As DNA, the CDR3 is TGTGCCAGCAGCTTATTGGGGCTAGCGGGCTGGAATGAGCAGTTCTTC.

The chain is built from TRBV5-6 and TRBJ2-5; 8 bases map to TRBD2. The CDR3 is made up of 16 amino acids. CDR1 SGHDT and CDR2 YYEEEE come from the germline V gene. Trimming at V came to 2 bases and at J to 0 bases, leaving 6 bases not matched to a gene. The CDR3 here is CASSFFGRGNQETQYF. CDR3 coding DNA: TGTGCCAGCAGCTTTTTCGGGAGGGGGAACCAAGAGACCCAGTACTTC.

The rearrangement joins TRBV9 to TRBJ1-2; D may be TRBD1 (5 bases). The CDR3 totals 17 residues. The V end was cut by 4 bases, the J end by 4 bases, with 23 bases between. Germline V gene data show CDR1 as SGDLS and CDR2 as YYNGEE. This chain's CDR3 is CASSPSGGGLVFYGYTF. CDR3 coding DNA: TGTGCCAGCAGCCCATCCGGGGGGGGTTTAGTATTCTATGGCTACACCTTC.

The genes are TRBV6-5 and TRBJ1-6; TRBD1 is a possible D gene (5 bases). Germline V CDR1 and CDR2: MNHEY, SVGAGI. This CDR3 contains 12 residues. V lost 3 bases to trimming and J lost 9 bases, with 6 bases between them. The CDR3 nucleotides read TGTGCCAGCAGTTATCAGGGTTCACCCCTCCACTTT. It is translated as CASSYQGSPLHF.

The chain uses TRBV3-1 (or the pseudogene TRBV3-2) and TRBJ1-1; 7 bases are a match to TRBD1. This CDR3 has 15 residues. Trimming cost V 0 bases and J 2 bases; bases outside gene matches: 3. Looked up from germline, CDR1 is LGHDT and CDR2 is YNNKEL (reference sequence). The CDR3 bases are TGTGCCAGCAGCCAAGAATACAGGGGAAACACTGAAGCTTTCTTT. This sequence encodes CASSQEYRGNTEAFF.

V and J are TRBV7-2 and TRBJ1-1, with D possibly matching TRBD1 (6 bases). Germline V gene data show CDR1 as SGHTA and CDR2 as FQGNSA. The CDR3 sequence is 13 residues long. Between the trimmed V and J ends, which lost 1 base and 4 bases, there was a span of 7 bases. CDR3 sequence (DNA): TGTGCCAGCAGCTTAGGAGGGGGCACTGAAGCTTTCTTT. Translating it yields CASSLGGGTEAFF.

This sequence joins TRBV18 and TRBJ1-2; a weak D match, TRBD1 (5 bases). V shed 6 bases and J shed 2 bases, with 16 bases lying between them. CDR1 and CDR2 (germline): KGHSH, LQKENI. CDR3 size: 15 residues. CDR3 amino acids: CASSGETGKNYGYTF. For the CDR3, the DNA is TGTGCCAGCTCTGGGGAAACAGGAAAAAACTATGGCTACACCTTC.